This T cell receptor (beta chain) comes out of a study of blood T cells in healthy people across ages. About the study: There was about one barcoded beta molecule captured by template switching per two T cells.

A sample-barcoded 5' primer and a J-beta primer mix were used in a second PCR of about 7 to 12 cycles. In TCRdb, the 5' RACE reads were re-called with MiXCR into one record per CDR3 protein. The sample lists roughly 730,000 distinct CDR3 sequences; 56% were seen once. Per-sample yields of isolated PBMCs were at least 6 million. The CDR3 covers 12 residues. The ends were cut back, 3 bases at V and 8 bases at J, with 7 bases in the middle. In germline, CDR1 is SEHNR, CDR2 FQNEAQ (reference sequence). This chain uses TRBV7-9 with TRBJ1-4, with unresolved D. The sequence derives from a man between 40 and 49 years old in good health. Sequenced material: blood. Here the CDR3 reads CASSFQGEKLFF. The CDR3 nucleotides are TGTGCCAGCAGCTTCCAAGGGGAAAAACTGTTTTTT.